This T cell receptor beta chain stems from a study of T cell responses to AZD1222 COVID-19 vaccine. Study results and limitations: White British donors predominated, females outnumbered males, and clonal diversity was possibly underestimated.

As for this clone: The antigen is undetermined.

This CDR3 has 16 amino acids. Trimming took 6 bases from V and 0 from J, leaving 15 bases between them. CDR1 is KGHSH, CDR2 LQKENI, per germline. Profiled with immunoSEQ multiplex PCR; TCRdb holds only in-frame clones, not every one. Of about 270,000 clones detected, around 92% appear once; the ten largest clones hold approximately 0.52%. This clonotype originated in an adult who received the AZD1222 COVID-19 vaccine. This chain links TRBV18 with TRBJ2-1; D is possibly TRBD1 or TRBD2 (5 bases each). Specimen: peripheral blood, collected 28 days after the second AZD1222 dose. The CDR3 protein is CASSWDRLSSYNEQFF. CDR3 DNA: TGTGCCAGCTCCTGGGACCGGTTGAGCTCCTACAATGAGCAGTTCTTC.